This TCR beta chain is drawn from a study of coeliac disease (dated by TCRdb to between 2021 and 2023). Describing the broader study: Coeliac patients were classed as newly diagnosed active disease, refractory coeliac disease type I, or disease controlled by a gluten-free diet. The study was aimed at characterising TR repertoires of small intestinal T cells in active, refractory type I and gluten-free-diet-treated coeliac disease. TRB sequencing succeeded for samples from around 27 subjects, including about two dozen paired bulk unsorted intraepithelial and lamina propria cell samples. Next-generation sequencing of rearranged TRB and TRG CDR3 regions was used on small intestinal lymphocyte fractions taken from coeliac and non-coeliac patients. High-resolution HLA typing was unavailable, so biased TRBV7-2 usage was queried as a proof of principle. Of the approximately 30 patients in the full study, roughly 22 had coeliac disease confirmed by serology and 8 were controls with non-small intestinal disorders.

The CDR3 numbers 15 residues from cysteine through phenylalanine. Only the CDR3 region is kept as DNA, spanning 45 bases read in frame from base 1. The junction shows trimming of 10 bases on V and 0 bases on J, plus 16 bases between the germline ends. The CDR1 and CDR2 encoded by the germline V gene are MNHEY and SVGAGI. Aliquots of 500,000 cells were frozen in DMSO/FBS in liquid nitrogen, and one aliquot per fraction was used for sequencing. All 30 or so patients in the study underwent endoscopy and small intestinal biopsy. Once intraepithelial cells had been isolated, the leftover biopsy tissue was digested with collagenase to release lamina propria cells. The Qiagen DNeasy blood extraction kit was used to extract genomic DNA from the frozen unsorted cell fractions. The protocol used for the library was the immunoSEQ multiplex PCR assay. The TR loci were subjected to amplification by multiplexed PCR, for which V gene segments served as targets of the forward primers and J gene segments as targets of the reverse primers. The Illumina HiSeq System was used to sequence the amplified CDR3 regions. Per the source publication's procedure: A nearest-neighbour algorithm merged closely related reads to remove PCR and sequencing errors and collapse data into unique sequences. Repertoires were summarised by clonality and by T cell density, defined as TR molecules per amount of genomic DNA input. Public TRs were defined as CDR3 amino acid sequences in at least 80% of unsorted samples, then tested for differential abundance between coeliac and control samples. Every lamina propria sample was checked against a list of 200 to 250 published gliadin-specific TRB sequences. Disease-group differences in clonality and density were tested with Kruskal-Wallis tests followed by Dunn post-tests. Not all clones reach the TCRdb copy of this immuneACCESS table, which keeps in-frame sequences only. Checked studies attribute under half of the gap to unresolved V genes and leave the rest unexplained. V and J calls and clone size follow that table, whereas D and trimming were derived from the DNA. In all, the sample holds about 4,900 clones, and roughly 65% of those were seen once. The ten top clones hold around 14% of the sample.

As concerns this clone: Its antigen is not yet known. Base qualities are not recorded, but no much larger clone differs from it by a single base.

Broader findings and caveats from the paper: TRB repertoires were found to be largely private, with most amino acid sequences unique to one sample, and no significant difference in V-gene usage was found between disease groups. Published gliadin-specific TRB sequences were detected in about 45% of the 18 coeliac lamina propria samples but in only 1 of 6 controls. The separation of intraepithelial from lamina propria cells did not yield high-purity fractions, so cross-contamination between compartments was possible. Active coeliac intraepithelial and lamina propria samples had lower TRB and TRG repertoire clonality than controls, suggesting that diverse T cells were recruited. The approach was considered by the authors to be unsuitable for unbiased detection of gliadin-specific T cells, as gliadin-specific T cells are scarce and rarely shared between patients.

This receptor was taken from a woman aged 40 to 55. The chain was built from TRBV6-5 and TRBJ1-5; the D gene is perhaps TRBD1, from 5 matching bases. The sample comprised lymphocytes from the gut lamina propria. The intended sense of this specimen's cell subset or site label: lamina propria cell (LPC) fraction of small intestinal biopsy. The encoded CDR3 is CATKIREYSNQPQHF. In nucleotides, the sequence is TGTGCCACCAAGATCAGGGAATATAGCAATCAGCCCCAGCATTTT.